The subject of this entry is one T cell receptor beta chain. This CDR3 contains 15 residues. Germline CDR1 SGHTA, CDR2 FQGNSA. V shed 0 bases and J 3 bases; nucleotides not matched to a gene: 2. The sample comes from a study of blood T cell repertoires in COVID-19. Study context: T cells, B-cell-depleted T cells, or PBMCs provided the cDNA or gDNA that served as material.

Here immunoSEQ multiplex PCR was the method, and the copy in TCRdb shows in-frame clones only, minus some. The top ten hold about 10% of the sample, which has hundreds of thousands of clones, 80% to 90% seen once. The clonotype was recovered from a woman in her 70s with COVID-19, enrolled during active disease. The sequenced material came from peripheral blood. The J gene is TRBJ1-1, the V gene TRBV7-2, with TRBD1 identical over 9 bases. Here the CDR3 reads CASSLAWTGDTEAFF. CDR3 nucleotide sequence: TGTGCCAGCAGCTTAGCCTGGACAGGGGACACTGAAGCTTTCTTT.